These T cell receptor beta chains were read from a single sample in a study of Ad26.COV2.S vaccination and SARS-CoV-2 variants. TCRdb's copy holds only in-frame clones and misses some; the assay was immunoSEQ multiplex PCR. The sample contains over 400,000 clones, around 92% of which appear only once. This specimen was peripheral blood, taken in a trial of Ad26.COV2.S vaccine versus placebo. The receptors here all came from a person aged 18-60 years who received the Ad26.COV2.S COVID-19 vaccine or a placebo. The CDR3 runs from the conserved cysteine through the conserved F or W. The D gene is left open where the match is weak.

TRBJ2-7	TRBV4-3	NA	CASSQDRGAPYEQYF	TGCGCCAGCAGCCAAGATCGGGGGGCTCCCTACGAGCAGTACTTC
TRBJ1-4	TRBV21-1	NA	CASSIPRGAVGTNEKLFF	TGTGCCAGCAGCATTCCCAGGGGAGCGGTTGGCACTAATGAAAAACTGTTTTTT
TRBJ2-7	TRBV7-9	NA	CASSLARLPYEQYF	TGTGCCAGCAGCTTAGCCCGACTACCTTACGAGCAGTACTTC
TRBJ2-7	TRBV4-3	NA	CASSQDAGYEQYF	TGCGCCAGCAGCCAAGATGCGGGCTACGAGCAGTACTTC
TRBJ1-2	TRBV15	TRBD1	CATSRDRSLFGYTF	TGTGCCACCAGCAGGGACAGGTCCTTGTTTGGCTACACCTTC
TRBJ1-5	TRBV7-2	NA	CASSPRWDQPQHF	TGTGCCAGCAGCCCTAGATGGGATCAGCCCCAGCATTTT
TRBJ2-1	TRBV18	TRBD2	CASSPAGAYNEQFF	TGTGCCAGCTCACCAGCGGGGGCCTACAATGAGCAGTTCTTC
TRBJ2-3	TRBV7-6	NA	CASSLGAGRNTDTQYF	TGTGCCAGCAGCTTAGGTGCGGGGAGAAACACAGATACGCAGTATTTT
TRBJ1-2	TRBV7-2	NA	CASSLEVNYGYTF	TGTGCCAGCAGCTTAGAGGTCAACTATGGCTACACCTTC
TRBJ2-5	TRBV9	TRBD2	CASSVGLASGQETQYF	TGTGCCAGCAGCGTAGGCCTGGCTAGCGGGCAAGAGACCCAGTACTTC
TRBJ1-2	TRBV5-6	NA	CASSLESPLRGYTF	TGTGCCAGCAGCTTGGAGTCCCCCCTTCGAGGCTACACCTTC
TRBJ1-4	TRBV18	NA	CASSPGRNEKLFF	TGTGCCAGCTCACCAGGCCGGAACGAAAAACTGTTTTTT
TRBJ1-2	TRBV27	TRBD1	CASSPRQGANYGYTF	TGTGCCAGCAGTCCCCGACAGGGAGCTAACTATGGCTACACCTTC
TRBJ2-5	TRBV15	TRBD2	CATSKDGGVRETQYF	TGTGCCACCAGCAAGGACGGGGGGGTCCGAGAGACCCAGTACTTC